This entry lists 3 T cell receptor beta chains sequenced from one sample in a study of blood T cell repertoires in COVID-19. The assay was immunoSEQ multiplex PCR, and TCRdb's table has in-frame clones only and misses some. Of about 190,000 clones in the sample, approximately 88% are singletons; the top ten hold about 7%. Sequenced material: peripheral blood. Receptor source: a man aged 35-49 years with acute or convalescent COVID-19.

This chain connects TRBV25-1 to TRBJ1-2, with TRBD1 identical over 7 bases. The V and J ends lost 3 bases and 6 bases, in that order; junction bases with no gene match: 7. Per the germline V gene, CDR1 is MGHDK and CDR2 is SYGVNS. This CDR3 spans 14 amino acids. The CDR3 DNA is TGTGCCAGCAGTGACCCCGGACAGGCCCATGGCTACACCTTC. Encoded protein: CASSDPGQAHGYTF.

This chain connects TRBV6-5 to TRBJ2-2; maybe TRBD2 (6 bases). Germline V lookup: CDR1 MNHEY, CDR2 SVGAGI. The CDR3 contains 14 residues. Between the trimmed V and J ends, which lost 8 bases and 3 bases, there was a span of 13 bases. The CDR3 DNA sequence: TGTGCCAGCCGCGATTGGGGGGACACCGGGGAGCTGTTTTTT. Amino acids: CASRDWGDTGELFF.

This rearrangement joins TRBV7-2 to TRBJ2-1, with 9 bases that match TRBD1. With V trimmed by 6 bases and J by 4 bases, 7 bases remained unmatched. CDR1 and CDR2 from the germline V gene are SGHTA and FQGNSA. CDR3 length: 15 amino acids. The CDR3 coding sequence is TGTGCCAGCAGGCTCGGGACAGGGAGGTACAATGAGCAGTTCTTC. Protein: CASRLGTGRYNEQFF.